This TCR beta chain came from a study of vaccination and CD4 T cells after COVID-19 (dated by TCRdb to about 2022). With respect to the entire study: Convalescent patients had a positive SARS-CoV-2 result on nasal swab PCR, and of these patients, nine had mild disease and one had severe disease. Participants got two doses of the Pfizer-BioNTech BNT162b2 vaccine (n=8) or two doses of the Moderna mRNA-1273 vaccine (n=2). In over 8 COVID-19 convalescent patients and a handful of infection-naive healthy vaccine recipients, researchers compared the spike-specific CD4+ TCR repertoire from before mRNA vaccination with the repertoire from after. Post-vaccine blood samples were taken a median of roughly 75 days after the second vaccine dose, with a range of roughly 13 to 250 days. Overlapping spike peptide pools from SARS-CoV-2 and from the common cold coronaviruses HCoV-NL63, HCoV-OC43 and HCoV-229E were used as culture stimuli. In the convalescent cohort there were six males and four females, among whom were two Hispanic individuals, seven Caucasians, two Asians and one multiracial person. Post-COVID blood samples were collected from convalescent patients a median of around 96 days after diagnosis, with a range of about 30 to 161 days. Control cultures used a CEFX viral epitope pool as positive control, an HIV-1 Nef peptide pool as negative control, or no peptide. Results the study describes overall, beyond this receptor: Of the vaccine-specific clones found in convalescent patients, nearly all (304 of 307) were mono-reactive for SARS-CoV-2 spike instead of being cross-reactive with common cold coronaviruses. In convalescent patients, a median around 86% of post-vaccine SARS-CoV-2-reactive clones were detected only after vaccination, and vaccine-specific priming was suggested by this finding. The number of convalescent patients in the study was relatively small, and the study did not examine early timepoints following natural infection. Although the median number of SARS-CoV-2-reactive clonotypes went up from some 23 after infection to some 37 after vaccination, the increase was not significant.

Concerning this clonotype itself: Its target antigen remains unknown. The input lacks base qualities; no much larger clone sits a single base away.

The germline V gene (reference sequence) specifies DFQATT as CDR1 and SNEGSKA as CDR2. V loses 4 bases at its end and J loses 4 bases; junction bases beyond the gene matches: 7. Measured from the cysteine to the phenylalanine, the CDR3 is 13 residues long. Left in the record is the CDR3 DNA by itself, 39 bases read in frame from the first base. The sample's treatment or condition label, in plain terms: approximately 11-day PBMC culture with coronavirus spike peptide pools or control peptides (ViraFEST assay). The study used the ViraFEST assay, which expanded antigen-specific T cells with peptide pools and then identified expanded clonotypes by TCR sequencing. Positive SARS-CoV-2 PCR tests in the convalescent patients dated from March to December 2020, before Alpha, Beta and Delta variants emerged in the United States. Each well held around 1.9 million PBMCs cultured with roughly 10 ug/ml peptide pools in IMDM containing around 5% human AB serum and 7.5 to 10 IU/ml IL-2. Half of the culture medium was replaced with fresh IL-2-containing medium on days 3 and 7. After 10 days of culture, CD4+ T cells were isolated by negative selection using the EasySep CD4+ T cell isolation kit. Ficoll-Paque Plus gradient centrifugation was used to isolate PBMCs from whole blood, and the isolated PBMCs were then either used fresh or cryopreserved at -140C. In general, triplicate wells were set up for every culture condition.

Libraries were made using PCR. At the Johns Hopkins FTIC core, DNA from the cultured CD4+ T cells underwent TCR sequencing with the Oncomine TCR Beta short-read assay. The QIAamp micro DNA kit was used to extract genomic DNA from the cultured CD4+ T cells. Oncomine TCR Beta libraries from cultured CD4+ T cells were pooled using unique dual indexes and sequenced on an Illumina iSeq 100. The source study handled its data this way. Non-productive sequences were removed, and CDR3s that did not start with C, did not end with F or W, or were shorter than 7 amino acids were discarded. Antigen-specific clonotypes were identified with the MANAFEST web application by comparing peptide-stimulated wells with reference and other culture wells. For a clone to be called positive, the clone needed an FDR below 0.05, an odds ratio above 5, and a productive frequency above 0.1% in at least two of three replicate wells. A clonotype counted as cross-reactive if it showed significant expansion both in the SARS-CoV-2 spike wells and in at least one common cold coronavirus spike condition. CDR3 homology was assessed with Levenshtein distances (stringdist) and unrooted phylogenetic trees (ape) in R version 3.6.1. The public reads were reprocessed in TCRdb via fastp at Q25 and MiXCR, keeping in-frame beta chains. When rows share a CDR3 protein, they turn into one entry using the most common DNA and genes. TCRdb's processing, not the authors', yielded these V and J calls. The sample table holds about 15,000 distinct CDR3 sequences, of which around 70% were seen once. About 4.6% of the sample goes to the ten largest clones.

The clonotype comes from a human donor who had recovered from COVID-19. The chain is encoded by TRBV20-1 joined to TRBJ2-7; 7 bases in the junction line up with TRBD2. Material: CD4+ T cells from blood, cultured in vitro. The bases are TGCAGTGCTAAAAGGGAGGGAGTTTACGAGCAGTACTTC. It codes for CSAKREGVYEQYF.